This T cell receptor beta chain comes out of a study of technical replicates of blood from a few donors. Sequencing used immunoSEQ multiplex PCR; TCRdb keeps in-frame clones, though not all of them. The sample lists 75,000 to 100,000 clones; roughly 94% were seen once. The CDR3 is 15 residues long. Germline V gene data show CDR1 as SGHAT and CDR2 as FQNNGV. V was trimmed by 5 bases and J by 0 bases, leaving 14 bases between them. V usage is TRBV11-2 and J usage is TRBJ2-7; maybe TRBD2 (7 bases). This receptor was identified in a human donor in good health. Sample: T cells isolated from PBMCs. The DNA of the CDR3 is TGTGCCAGCAGCGTACTGGGGGGGCCCTCCTACGAGCAGTACTTC. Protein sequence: CASSVLGGPSYEQYF.